A single sample is the source of the 29 T cell receptor beta chains below, sequenced in a study of blood T cell repertoires in COVID-19. Data came from immunoSEQ multiplex PCR; TCRdb stores just in-frame clones and leaves some out. The sample shows about 150,000 clones, around 90% of them seen only once. What was sequenced was peripheral blood. The source of these receptors is a woman aged 60-70 years with active or convalescent COVID-19.

The chain uses TRBV7-9 and TRBJ1-2; possible D gene TRBD1, 5 bases. V lost 5 bases, J lost 4 bases, and 14 bases lay in between. Looked up from germline, CDR1 is SEHNR and CDR2 is FQNEAQ (reference sequence). The CDR3 consists of 14 residues. CDR3 in amino acids: CASSPIREGYGYTF. For the CDR3, the DNA is TGTGCCAGCAGCCCAATCAGGGAGGGCTATGGCTACACCTTC.

This chain links TRBV7-8 with TRBJ2-3; 12 nucleotides align to TRBD1. This CDR3 region has 16 residues. V dropped 5 bases and J dropped 5; count of bases not matched to a gene: 8. Germline values: CDR1 SGHVS, CDR2 FQNEAQ. The CDR3: CASSPSRDRGRDTQYF. The CDR3 DNA sequence: TGTGCCAGCAGCCCAAGCCGGGACAGGGGGCGAGATACGCAGTATTTT. The full variable domain, its missing parts supplied by reference TRBV7-8 and TRBJ2-3, is GAGVSQSPRYKVAKRGQDVALRCDPISGHVSLFWYQQALGQGPEFLTYFQNEAQLDKSGLPSDRFFAERPEGSVSTLKIQRTQQEDSAVYLCASSPSRDRGRDTQYFGPGTRLTVL.

The chain is built from TRBV3-1 (or the pseudogene TRBV3-2) and TRBJ2-3; tentatively, D is TRBD2 (6 bases). Deletions cut 0 bases from V and 2 bases from J, with 21 bases between. The CDR3 runs 19 residues. CDR1 is LGHDT, CDR2 YNNKEL, per germline (reference sequence). CDR3: CASSQDQVRAGRYTDTQYF. CDR3 bases: TGTGCCAGCAGCCAAGATCAAGTTCGGGCGGGGAGATACACAGATACGCAGTATTTT.

The chain employs TRBV20-1 and TRBJ2-3; 12 positions match TRBD2. The germline V gene has CDR1 DFQATT and CDR2 SNEGSKA (reference sequence). The CDR3 runs to 19 residues. V was pared by 3 bases and J by 2 bases, with 15 bases of the junction left unmatched. In DNA form, the CDR3 reads TGCAGTGCTAGTGTGGCTAGCGGGGGGGCGAGGGGGCCCACAGATACGCAGTATTTT. This translates into CSASVASGGARGPTDTQYF.

This clone was seen only once. J is TRBJ2-5 and V is TRBV7-9; 9 nucleotides agree with TRBD1. CDR1 is SEHNR, CDR2 FQNEAQ, per germline (reference sequence). CDR3 length: 16 amino acids. V trimming: 1 base; J trimming: 0 bases; junction bases outside the gene matches: 3. The CDR3 DNA is TGTGCCAGCAGCTTAGATTGGGACAGGGACCAAGAGACCCAGTACTTC. Translated: CASSLDWDRDQETQYF.

In its sample, this clone was seen once. The rearrangement joins TRBV7-9 to TRBJ1-6; D gene uncertain. V was pared by 5 bases and J by 7 bases, with 15 bases between. The CDR3 length is 15 residues. CDR1 and CDR2 (germline): SEHNR, FQNEAQ (reference sequence). The DNA of the CDR3 is TGTGCCAGCAGCCCCGGGCCGGGAGGGAATTCACCCCTCCACTTT. Protein sequence: CASSPGPGGNSPLHF.

V gene TRBV19 combines with J gene TRBJ2-1; D unclear. Germline CDR1 LNHDA, CDR2 SQIVND (reference sequence). The germline V and J ends were trimmed by 6 bases and 0 bases, with 9 bases remaining between them. The CDR3 is 14 residues long. CDR3: CASRGSHSYNEQFF. Written as DNA, the CDR3 is TGTGCCAGTAGAGGTAGCCACTCCTACAATGAGCAGTTCTTC. Based on the CDR3 plus reference TRBV19 and TRBJ2-1, the full variable domain is DGGITQSPKYLFRKEGQNVTLSCEQNLNHDAMYWYRQDPGQGLRLIYYSQIVNDFQKGDIAEGYSVSREKKESFPLTVTSAQKNPTAFYLCASRGSHSYNEQFFGPGTRLTVL.

This rearrangement joins TRBV4-3 to TRBJ1-3; weak D call: TRBD1 (5 bases). The germline V gene has CDR1 LGHNA and CDR2 YSLEER. V lost 0 bases to trimming and J lost 0 bases, with 9 bases between them. There are 16 residues in the CDR3. CDR3 sequence (DNA): TGCGCCAGCAGCCAAGAACCAGGGTTCTCTGGAAACACCATATATTTT. Translation: CASSQEPGFSGNTIYF.

This chain uses TRBV6-5 with TRBJ1-5, with TRBD1 identical over 9 bases. CDR3 length equals 14 residues. CDR1 MNHEY and CDR2 SVGAGI come from the germline V gene. V was clipped by 5 bases and J by 7 bases; unmatched bases: 6. The CDR3 sequence: CASSPTGGSQPQHF. The CDR3 region has the DNA TGTGCCAGCAGTCCGACAGGGGGGAGCCAGCCCCAGCATTTT.

V is TRBV10-3 and J is TRBJ1-1; D uncertain. CDR1 ENHRY and CDR2 SYGVKD come from the germline V gene. V lost 3 bases, J lost 2 bases, and 10 bases lay in between. The CDR3 has 14 residues. Here the CDR3 DNA reads TGTGCCATCAGTGATGGGCAGACCAACACTGAAGCTTTCTTT. It is translated as CAISDGQTNTEAFF.

The chain carries TRBV7-3 and TRBJ2-5, with TRBD1 identical over 11 bases. This CDR3 has 16 amino acids. V gave up 1 base and J gave up 2 bases; unmatched junction bases: 3. Germline V gene lookup returns CDR1 SGHTA and CDR2 FQGTGA. CDR3 coding DNA: TGTGCCAGCAGCTTAAGCCGGGACAGGGGGCAAGAGACCCAGTACTTC. It is translated as CASSLSRDRGQETQYF. The complete variable domain, with remaining parts taken from reference TRBV7-3 and TRBJ2-5, reads GAGVSQTPSNKVTEKGKYVELRCDPISGHTALYWYRQSLGQGPEFLIYFQGTGAADDSGLPNDRFFAVRPEGSVSTLKIQRTERGDSAVYLCASSLSRDRGQETQYFGPGTRLLVL.

This rearrangement joins TRBV18 to TRBJ1-1, with TRBD1 matching 7 bases. The CDR3 has 15 residues. Germline V CDR1 and CDR2: KGHSH, LQKENI. Germline trimming cut 5 bases from V and 3 bases from J; bases unmatched to any gene: 9. The CDR3 region has the DNA TGTGCCAGCTCAGATAAGACAGGGTTTGACACTGAAGCTTTCTTT. This gives the protein CASSDKTGFDTEAFF.

The chain has TRBV27 and TRBJ2-3; 10 bases agree with TRBD2. Germline-derived CDR1 and CDR2 are MNHEY and SMNVEV (reference sequence). J lost 3 bases, V lost 8 bases, and 2 bases had no gene match. This CDR3 has 13 residues. The CDR3: CASQRGGTDTQYF. CDR3 bases: TGTGCCAGCCAGCGGGGGGGGACAGATACGCAGTATTTT.

This rearrangement joins TRBV4-1 to TRBJ2-5; TRBD2 matches at 11 bases. Per the germline V gene, CDR1 is MGHRA and CDR2 is YSYEKL. CDR3 length equals 15 residues. J was trimmed by 6 bases and V by 4 bases; bases with no gene match: 7. The CDR3 reads CASSPVSGGAQTQYF. The CDR3 DNA sequence: TGCGCCAGCAGCCCTGTTAGCGGGGGGGCCCAGACCCAGTACTTC.

This clone was detected only a few times. The chain couples TRBV5-4 to TRBJ2-2; 10 bases agree with TRBD1. V shed 4 bases, J shed 4 bases, and the junction held 7 bases outside the gene matches. Germline values: CDR1 SGHNT, CDR2 YYREEE (reference sequence). The CDR3 spans 16 residues. This CDR3 is CASSQGDRGATGELFF. The CDR3 DNA follows: TGTGCCAGCAGCCAAGGGGACAGGGGCGCCACCGGGGAGCTGTTTTTT.

This chain connects TRBV6-2 or TRBV6-3 to TRBJ2-5; TRBD2 might be the D (6 bases). CDR3 length: 15 residues. Germline V gene data show CDR1 as MNHEY and CDR2 as SVGEGT. The V and J ends lost 2 bases and 2 bases respectively, with 12 bases between them. CDR3 region: CASSYVGGIQETQYF. CDR3 bases: TGTGCCAGCAGTTACGTGGGGGGTATACAAGAGACCCAGTACTTC.

The genes are TRBV7-8 and TRBJ2-3; 9 positions agree with TRBD2. V gave up 5 bases and J gave up 0 bases; unmatched junction bases: 6. This CDR3 spans 16 amino acids. Germline CDR1 SGHVS, CDR2 FQNEAQ. The CDR3 spells CASSRKRGDSTDTQYF. CDR3 sequence (DNA): TGTGCCAGCAGCCGAAAGCGGGGGGACAGCACAGATACGCAGTATTTT.

This chain connects TRBV19 to TRBJ1-5; D ambiguous. V lost 3 bases to trimming and J lost 6 bases, with 9 bases between them. From germline, CDR1 is LNHDA and CDR2 SQIVND (reference sequence). The CDR3 contains 13 residues. This CDR3 reads CASSMSGSQPQHF. The DNA of the CDR3 is TGTGCCAGTAGTATGTCGGGGTCTCAGCCCCAGCATTTT.

V usage is TRBV2 and J usage is TRBJ1-2; unclear D gene. V was clipped by 4 bases and J by 7 bases, with 7 bases between them. CDR1 is SNHLY, CDR2 FYNNEI, per germline. The CDR3 covers 11 residues. The CDR3 bases are TGTGCCAGCAGTGGGGCGCGTGGCTACACCTTC. It yields the protein CASSGARGYTF. Together with reference TRBV2 and TRBJ1-2, the CDR3 gives the full variable domain: EPEVTQTPSHQVTQMGQEVILRCVPISNHLYFYWYRQILGQKVEFLVSFYNNEISEKSEIFDDQFSVERPDGSNFTLKIRSTKLEDSAMYFCASSGARGYTFGSGTRLTVV.

As DNA, the CDR3 is TGTGCCAGCAGTGACCGTGAGACCCAGTACTTC. Translated: CASSDRETQYF. The V and J genes are TRBV2 and TRBJ2-5; D not certain. Trimming pared 3 bases from V and 5 bases from J, leaving 4 bases between. Per the germline V gene, CDR1 is SNHLY and CDR2 is FYNNEI. The CDR3 runs to 11 residues.

The chain joins TRBV7-3 to TRBJ2-3, with D perhaps matching TRBD2 (6 bases). The CDR3 is 15 residues long. Between the trimmed V and J ends, which lost 2 bases and 5 bases, there was a span of 14 bases. Germline lookup yields CDR1 SGHTA and CDR2 FQGTGA. The DNA for the CDR3 is TGTGCCAGCAGCTTAGGAGGCGGGGCGGGAGATACGCAGTATTTT. Residues: CASSLGGGAGDTQYF.

In its sample, this clone was seen a few times. This chain links TRBV10-3 with TRBJ2-7; 7 bases match TRBD1. The CDR3 is made up of 12 amino acids. The V gene's germline CDR1 is ENHRY and CDR2 SYGVKD. The J segment lost 2 bases and the V segment lost 10 bases, leaving 5 bases of the junction unmatched. The CDR3 bases are TGTGCCACCCTGACAGGGACCTACGAGCAGTACTTC. Translation gives CATLTGTYEQYF.

This clone was recorded only once. The chain links TRBV6-2 or TRBV6-3 to TRBJ1-6; maybe TRBD1 (5 bases). Germline V gene lookup returns CDR1 MNHEY and CDR2 SVGEGT. The V end was cut by 0 bases, the J end by 10 bases, with 13 bases between. The CDR3 spans 15 residues. CDR3 loop: CASSYSPGMESPLHF. The CDR3 DNA sequence: TGTGCCAGCAGTTACTCTCCAGGGATGGAATCACCCCTCCACTTT.

This clone was observed once. This chain links TRBV4-3 with TRBJ1-1; 8 bases are a match to TRBD1. V gave up 0 bases and J gave up 4 bases; unmatched junction bases: 10. Germline V gene lookup returns CDR1 LGHNA and CDR2 YSLEER. The CDR3 has 17 residues. CDR3 in DNA: TGCGCCAGCAGCCAAGATATTTCCAGGGGGCGGAGCACTGAAGCTTTCTTT. It yields the protein CASSQDISRGRSTEAFF.

This rearrangement joins TRBV6-5 to TRBJ1-6; D gene unclear. V lost 6 bases to trimming and J lost 7 bases, with 10 bases between them. Per the germline V gene, CDR1 is MNHEY and CDR2 is SVGAGI. The length of the CDR3 is 13 residues. For the CDR3, the DNA is TGTGCCAGCAGAACTTCAGGAAATTCACCCCTCCACTTT. Its translation is CASRTSGNSPLHF.

The chain couples TRBV6-5 to TRBJ1-5; no clear D. Trimming pared 2 bases from V and 1 base from J, leaving 6 bases between. The CDR3 is 14 amino acids. Germline-derived CDR1 and CDR2 are MNHEY and SVGAGI. CDR3 in amino acids: CASSYGRSNQPQHF. DNA of the CDR3: TGTGCCAGCAGTTACGGCAGGAGCAATCAGCCCCAGCATTTT.

The V gene is TRBV6-5, the J gene TRBJ1-5; D call uncertain. This CDR3 has 15 residues. V was trimmed by 2 bases and J by 0 bases, leaving 8 bases between them. The germline V gene encodes CDR1 MNHEY and CDR2 SVGAGI. For the CDR3, the DNA is TGTGCCAGCAGTTACGCCCAGAATAGCAATCAGCCCCAGCATTTT. This sequence encodes CASSYAQNSNQPQHF.

The rearrangement joins TRBV11-2 to TRBJ2-2; no clear D gene. The CDR3 runs to 12 residues. V lost 1 base, J lost 9 bases, and 6 bases lay in between. Germline V gene sequence: CDR1 SGHAT, CDR2 FQNNGV. The CDR3 spells CASSLASRELFF. The CDR3 DNA sequence: TGTGCCAGCAGCTTAGCGAGCCGGGAGCTGTTTTTT.

The chain combines TRBV13 with TRBJ2-3, with 10 bases fitting TRBD2. The V gene's germline CDR1 is PRHDT and CDR2 FYEKMQ (reference sequence). The trim removed 3 bases at V and 6 bases at J, leaving 6 bases unmatched. CDR3 length: 15 residues. The CDR3 coding sequence is TGTGCCAGCAGCTTGAGACTAGCGGGCGACGATACGCAGTATTTT. Residues: CASSLRLAGDDTQYF.